The source of this T cell receptor beta chain is a study of identifying expanded T cells in peripheral blood. Study findings and constraints: Differentially abundant clones: around 1.2 between replicates, about 17 at about 13 days, less than 20 at four. Roughly two-week clone count variance significantly increased as total template count grew.

Only in-frame clones appear in the TCRdb table, and some are missing; sequencing was by immunoSEQ multiplex PCR. The sample holds about 100,000 clones, approximately 89% seen once. The V gene lost 6 bases and the J gene lost 3 bases, with 11 bases spanning the gap. The CDR3 totals 13 residues. Per germline, CDR1 SNHLY and CDR2 FYNNEI. About this clone itself: What it binds is unknown.

V is TRBV2 and J is TRBJ2-5; tentative D call: TRBD1 (6 bases). This sequence was found in a person aged 18-69 years in good health. The source material was blood. CDR3 sequence reads: CASSKTGEETQYF. CDR3 bases: TGTGCCAGCAGCAAGACAGGAGAAGAGACCCAGTACTTC. Full variable domain (remainder filled in from reference TRBV2 and TRBJ2-5): EPEVTQTPSHQVTQMGQEVILRCVPISNHLYFYWYRQILGQKVEFLVSFYNNEISEKSEIFDDQFSVERPDGSNFTLKIRSTKLEDSAMYFCASSKTGEETQYFGPGTRLLVL.